This T cell receptor beta chain was observed in a study of tumor and adjacent non-tumor tissue in lung cancer. Looking at the study overall: Stage I to III disease affected approximately 11 men and 4 or 5 women aged roughly 31 to 85. Points from the study as a whole: Top 100 clones took a larger repertoire share in normal lung.

No cell sorting was done before RNA was extracted from the tissue. Between August and November 2014, newly diagnosed, chemotherapy-naive lung cancer patients underwent thoracic surgery in China. V lost 5 bases and J lost 3, with 10 bases in between. The CDR3 has 12 amino acids. Germline CDR1 and CDR2: SQVTM and ANQGSEA. This clonotype was seen ten or more times. Its antigen is as yet unknown. TCRbeta libraries were built with three rounds of nested PCR, modified from ARM-PCR. TCRdb passed the multiplex PCR reads through MiXCR, listing each CDR3 protein once. This sample has about 90,000 distinct CDR3 sequences, with more than 60% found just once.

The TCR sequence derives from a man aged 70-80 years with non-small cell lung cancer. The material sequenced was lung tumor tissue. The rearrangement links TRBV29-1 to TRBJ2-5, with TRBD1 as a possible D gene (5 bases). The DNA for the CDR3 is TGCAGCGTTAGGGGCCTCAAAGAGACCCAGTACTTC. Translation: CSVRGLKETQYF.